The 30 T cell receptor beta chains listed next were all sequenced from one sample in a study of regulatory T cells in long-lasting Graves disease. Time point in this sample: newly diagnosed GD, antithyroid drugs for less than 3 months. TCR sequences were obtained from RNA taken from PBMCs. For TCR beta, libraries came from iRepertoire HTBI primers and Arm-PCR of CDR3 regions. TCRdb independently ran MiXCR on the multiplex PCR reads; one entry per CDR3 protein. Among 360,000 or so distinct CDR3 sequences listed, 15% to 20% were seen once. This same sample was also taken into another study, of T cells in Graves' hyperthyroidism and ophthalmopathy.

The material was peripheral blood mononuclear cells (PBMCs), obtained at new diagnosis, from a patient treated with antithyroid drugs. The origin of the receptors is a woman aged 18 to 35 with Graves disease.

The DNA for the CDR3 is TGTGCCAGCAGCTTATCCGGCAGTGAAAAACTGTTTTTT. Its translation is CASSLSGSEKLFF. This chain joins TRBV9 and TRBJ1-4, with unresolved D. This CDR3 contains 13 residues. Trimming stripped 4 bases from V and 7 bases from J, with 11 bases between. The germline V gene has CDR1 SGDLS and CDR2 YYNGEE.

This clonotype was counted at least ten times. The chain links TRBV5-1 to TRBJ2-1; D remains ambiguous. V was cut by 2 bases and J by 7 bases, with 10 bases left in between. Germline CDR1 SGHRS, CDR2 YFSETQ. The length of the CDR3 is 13 residues. The CDR3, as DNA: TGCGCCAGCAGCTTTTCCCTGATTAATGAGCAGTTCTTC. This translates into CASSFSLINEQFF.

This clonotype was counted between two and nine times. J is TRBJ2-3 and V is TRBV10-3; the match to TRBD1 covers 7 bases. CDR3 size: 13 residues. The germline V gene encodes CDR1 ENHRY and CDR2 SYGVKD. The CDR3 here is CAIGTASTDTQYF. In nucleotides, the CDR3 is TGTGCGATCGGGACAGCAAGCACAGATACGCAGTATTTT.

This clonotype was observed many times. The chain combines TRBV28 with TRBJ2-6, with 12 positions matching TRBD1. Looked up from germline, CDR1 is MDHEN and CDR2 is SYDVKM. The V segment lost 4 bases and the J segment 1 base; nucleotides outside the gene matches: 8. The CDR3 is made up of 19 amino acids. In nucleotides, the CDR3 is TGTGCCAGCAGTTCCGGGACAGGGGGCGTAATGTCTGGGGCCAACGTCCTGACTTTC. Its translation: CASSSGTGGVMSGANVLTF.

The sample holds many counts of this clonotype. The chain joins TRBV30 to TRBJ2-7; possible D gene TRBD1, 5 bases. The CDR3 runs to 17 residues. The V and J ends lost 0 bases and 2 bases respectively, with 20 bases between them. Germline CDR1 reads GTSNPN; CDR2 reads SVGIG (reference sequence). CDR3 coding DNA: TGTGCCTGGAGTGTAAACGCTCTCCAGGGCGCGGCCTACGAGCAGTACTTC. This codes for CAWSVNALQGAAYEQYF.

This clonotype has ten or more counts. V usage is TRBV18 and J usage is TRBJ1-2; the D is unclear. Germline assignment: CDR1 KGHSH and CDR2 LQKENI. CDR3 length equals 14 residues. Trimming removed 3 bases at V and 1 base at J, with 9 bases between. Written as DNA, the CDR3 is TGTGCCAGCTCACCCGGGGTAATTAACTATGGCTACACCTTC. It specifies CASSPGVINYGYTF.

V is TRBV5-8 and J is TRBJ1-1; D is perhaps TRBD1 (5 bases). The CDR3 totals 17 residues. The germline gives CDR1 SGHTS, CDR2 YDEGEE. Deletions cut 4 bases from V and 1 base from J, with 20 bases between. The CDR3 DNA follows: TGTGCCAGCAGCCCTTGGGTAGGGGACTCCGGGAACACTGAAGCTTTCTTT. It encodes CASSPWVGDSGNTEAFF.

This chain links TRBV5-1 with TRBJ1-4, with D maybe TRBD1 (5 bases). The CDR3 length is 16 residues. Trimming took 4 bases from V and 7 from J, leaving 20 bases between them. Germline CDR1 is SGHRS and CDR2 is YFSETQ. For the CDR3, the DNA is TGCGCCAGCAGCGTCACCTCAGAGGGGAGCGGTGAAAAACTGTTTTTT. Protein sequence: CASSVTSEGSGEKLFF.

This clonotype appeared many times. The chain carries TRBV2 and TRBJ2-3; D gene ambiguous. Germline V gives CDR1 SNHLY, CDR2 FYNNEI. V was cut by 5 bases and J by 1 base, with 16 bases left in between. The CDR3 sequence is 16 residues long. The CDR3 nucleotides are TGTGCCAGCAGTCCCAGGCCCTCCCACGGCACAGATACGCAGTATTTT. Translation gives CASSPRPSHGTDTQYF.

The chain recombines TRBV29-1 with TRBJ2-3; TRBD2 aligns across 8 bases. Germline V gene lookup returns CDR1 SQVTM and CDR2 ANQGSEA. This CDR3 comprises 15 residues. With 3 bases clipped from V and 4 bases from J, the junction kept 9 bases outside the gene matches. In DNA, the CDR3 is TGCAGCGTTGACGCAGCGGGAGTCGGTGCAGATACGCAGTATTTT. Translating it yields CSVDAAGVGADTQYF.

The sample holds a few counts of this clonotype. The chain joins TRBV4-1 to TRBJ2-5, with 8 positions matching TRBD2. Germline trimming cut 10 bases from V and 2 bases from J; bases unmatched to any gene: 6. The CDR3 consists of 13 residues. Germline lookup yields CDR1 MGHRA and CDR2 YSYEKL. The DNA for the CDR3 is TGCGCCACCTCGGGGGGGCAACAAGAGACCCAGTACTTC. Protein sequence: CATSGGQQETQYF.

This clonotype was picked up many times. The chain is built from TRBV6-1 and TRBJ2-3; D is possibly TRBD2 (6 bases). The CDR3 is 15 amino acids. Trimming removed 3 bases from V and 8 bases from J, with 18 bases in between. Germline V CDR1 and CDR2: MNHNS, SASEGT. CDR3 sequence reads: CASSEEGRVVSTQYF. CDR3 sequence (DNA): TGTGCCAGCAGTGAGGAGGGAAGGGTCGTCAGTACGCAGTATTTT.

The rearrangement joins TRBV4-1 to TRBJ2-6, with TRBD1 matching over 7 bases. V shed 3 bases, J shed 1 base, and the junction held 0 bases outside the gene matches. This CDR3 is built from 15 residues. CDR1 and CDR2 (germline): MGHRA, YSYEKL. The CDR3 spells CASSQGQSGANVLTF. The DNA of the CDR3 is TGCGCCAGCAGCCAGGGACAGTCTGGGGCCAACGTCCTGACTTTC.

This clonotype was seen a few times. The rearrangement joins TRBV9 to TRBJ1-4; D uncertain. CDR3 size: 13 residues. Germline V gene sequence: CDR1 SGDLS, CDR2 YYNGEE. V was cut by 0 bases and J by 6 bases, with 6 bases left in between. CDR3 loop: CASSVGPDEKLFF. The CDR3 region has the DNA TGTGCCAGCAGCGTAGGGCCCGATGAAAAACTGTTTTTT.

This clonotype has ten or more counts. The rearrangement joins TRBV28 to TRBJ1-5; TRBD1 agrees at 7 bases. After removal of 7 bases from V and 2 bases from J, the junction contained 11 bases not matched to a gene. The CDR3 runs to 16 residues. CDR1 MDHEN and CDR2 SYDVKM come from the germline V gene. CDR3 residues: CASTSHEGAGNQPQHF. CDR3 coding DNA: TGTGCCAGCACCTCCCACGAGGGGGCGGGCAATCAGCCCCAGCATTTT.

This clonotype occurred a few times. This sequence joins TRBV5-1 and TRBJ2-2; D is unresolved. The CDR3 extends over 15 amino acids. With 0 bases removed from V and 1 base from J, the gap between germline ends came to 7 bases. Per germline, CDR1 SGHRS and CDR2 YFSETQ. The CDR3 region has the DNA TGCGCCAGCAGCTTGGCGAAGAGGAACACCGGGGAGCTGTTTTTT. Residues: CASSLAKRNTGELFF.

This chain uses TRBV24-1 with TRBJ2-2; 7 bases are a match to TRBD1. Germline V CDR1 and CDR2: KGHDR, SFDVKD. The V and J ends lost 2 bases and 0 bases, in that order; junction bases with no gene match: 5. This CDR3 comprises 17 residues. CDR3 bases: TGTGCCACCAGTGATTCGGGACAGCGTTCGAACACCGGGGAGCTGTTTTTT. It yields the protein CATSDSGQRSNTGELFF.

The rearrangement links TRBV5-1 to TRBJ2-7; D may match TRBD1 or TRBD2 (6 bases each). The V and J ends lost 4 bases and 4 bases respectively, with 18 bases between them. The CDR3 totals 15 residues. Germline V gene lookup returns CDR1 SGHRS and CDR2 YFSETQ. The CDR3, as DNA: TGCGCCAGCAGCCCGGGGGCAGTAATAGTGTACGAGCAGTACTTC. Protein product: CASSPGAVIVYEQYF.

This clonotype was recorded many times. The genes are TRBV28 and TRBJ2-3; no firm D call. Looked up from germline, CDR1 is MDHEN and CDR2 is SYDVKM. This CDR3 is 11 amino acids long. V lost 10 bases and J lost 0, with 5 bases in between. The CDR3 protein is CATRSTDTQYF. In DNA form, the CDR3 reads TGTGCCACGCGGAGCACAGATACGCAGTATTTT.

This clonotype was seen at least ten times. The J gene is TRBJ2-2, the V gene TRBV5-5, with 10 nucleotides matching TRBD1. Germline V CDR1 and CDR2: SGHKS, YYEKEE (reference sequence). CDR3 size: 15 residues. V trimming: 2 bases; J trimming: 6 bases; junction bases outside the gene matches: 4. For the CDR3, the DNA is TGTGCCAGCAGCTTAACCGGGACAGGGGCCGGGGAGCTGTTTTTT. Protein product: CASSLTGTGAGELFF.

This clonotype was found many times. The chain links TRBV18 to TRBJ2-7, with D possibly being TRBD1 or TRBD2 (5 bases each). CDR1 and CDR2 (germline): KGHSH, LQKENI. Trimming cost V 3 bases and J 2 bases, with 8 bases left between them. This CDR3 spans 13 amino acids. This CDR3 is CASSPPGPYEQYF. In nucleotides, the CDR3 is TGTGCCAGCTCACCCCCGGGACCCTACGAGCAGTACTTC.

There are a few counts of this clonotype. V is TRBV9 and J is TRBJ1-1; possibly TRBD1 for D (5 bases). In germline, CDR1 is SGDLS, CDR2 YYNGEE. Trimming shortened V by 4 bases and J by 2 bases, and 15 bases separated the two germline ends. The CDR3 has 15 residues. CDR3 region: CASSSLPTGNTEAFF. Written as DNA, the CDR3 is TGTGCCAGCAGCTCACTGCCTACAGGTAACACTGAAGCTTTCTTT.

The chain is built from TRBV28 and TRBJ1-2; no definite D call. Germline V gene lookup returns CDR1 MDHEN and CDR2 SYDVKM. V lost 8 bases and J lost 4, with 11 bases in between. CDR3 length equals 12 residues. In DNA form, the CDR3 reads TGTGCCAGCGCCCAGTCGAGCTATGGCTACACCTTC. This translates into CASAQSSYGYTF.

This clonotype occurred many times. This chain uses TRBV5-1 with TRBJ1-1; the D is unclear. Germline V CDR1 and CDR2: SGHRS, YFSETQ. This CDR3 has 14 amino acids. The V and J ends lost 1 base and 1 base respectively, with 8 bases between them. The CDR3 DNA follows: TGCGCCAGCAGCTTGAACAGCCAGAACACTGAAGCTTTCTTT. Its protein product is CASSLNSQNTEAFF.

This clonotype has a count of ten or more. The gene calls are TRBV29-1 and TRBJ2-5, with D possibly being TRBD1 or TRBD2 (5 bases each). Between the trimmed V and J ends, which lost 1 base and 4 bases, there was a span of 10 bases. Germline V lookup: CDR1 SQVTM, CDR2 ANQGSEA. This CDR3 spans 13 amino acids. For the CDR3, the DNA is TGCAGCGTTGAAGGGGTCGGGACAGAGACCCAGTACTTC. Translating it yields CSVEGVGTETQYF.

This clonotype came up a few times. The rearrangement joins TRBV10-3 to TRBJ1-6, with D perhaps matching TRBD1 (6 bases). This CDR3 comprises 14 residues. Germline CDR1 reads ENHRY; CDR2 reads SYGVKD. V lost 5 bases and J 13 bases, leaving 18 bases between the germline ends. CDR3 loop: CAISQGSRLNPLHF. The CDR3 bases are TGTGCCATCAGTCAGGGGTCCAGGTTAAATCCCCTCCACTTT.

This clonotype was seen ten or more times. The chain carries TRBV6-1 and TRBJ1-6; D may be TRBD1 (5 bases). The germline gives CDR1 MNHNS, CDR2 SASEGT. The CDR3 has 19 residues. V lost 5 bases, J lost 0 bases, and 20 bases lay in between. Here the CDR3 reads CASSIAQGRGTSYNSPLHF. CDR3 in DNA: TGTGCCAGCAGTATCGCTCAAGGGCGGGGGACCTCCTATAATTCACCCCTCCACTTT.

Turning to this clonotype: The CDR3 carries no conserved terminal phenylalanine or tryptophan, so it likely arises from a read error. This sequence joins TRBV6-1 and TRBJ2-2; tentative D call: TRBD2 (7 bases). There are 17 residues in the CDR3. Looked up from germline, CDR1 is MNHNS and CDR2 is SASEGT. The V end lost 2 bases, the J end lost 4 bases, and 17 bases lay between the germline ends. The CDR3 DNA reads as TGTGCCAGCAGTGAATGGAGGGGGGGCTCGGTCACCGGGGAGCTGTTTCTT. This gives the protein CASSEWRGGSVTGELFL.

This clonotype was counted between two and nine times. V and J are TRBV3-1 and TRBJ2-3, with 14 bases aligning to TRBD2. The V gene's germline CDR1 is LGHDT and CDR2 YNNKEL (reference sequence). The CDR3 runs 18 residues. V was clipped by 4 bases and J by 2 bases; unmatched bases: 8. The CDR3 sequence is CASSRKGLAGEYTDTQYF. The CDR3 DNA follows: TGTGCCAGCAGCCGAAAGGGACTAGCGGGGGAGTACACAGATACGCAGTATTTT.

This clonotype came up many times. CDR3: CASSLDGTGRGLEQFF. The CDR3 nucleotides are TGTGCCAGCAGCTTAGATGGGACAGGGAGGGGGCTTGAGCAGTTCTTC. The chain has TRBV7-9 and TRBJ2-1; 9 nucleotides line up with TRBD1. V lost 1 base to trimming and J lost 9 bases; unmatched junction nucleotides: 10. The CDR3 runs to 16 residues. The germline V gene has CDR1 SEHNR and CDR2 FQNEAQ (reference sequence).